A selection of T cell receptor beta chains follows, all from one sample in a study of blood T cell repertoires in COVID-19. Assay used: immunoSEQ multiplex PCR; TCRdb lists only in-frame clones, some missing. The table has 250,000 or so clones, over 70% seen once. Sequencing was carried out using peripheral blood. Every receptor here comes from an elderly woman with acute or convalescent COVID-19. CDR3s include the opening cysteine and the closing phenylalanine or tryptophan. A D gene is named only where the DNA matches it firmly. Some rows have no size entry. The others give once, few or many, or a class for an expanded clone.

size | J | V | D | CDR3 | DNA
few | TRBJ2-3 | TRBV15 | TRBD2 | CATSRGGGRRADTQYF | TGTGCCACCAGCAGAGGGGGCGGGAGAAGGGCAGATACGCAGTATTTT
- | TRBJ2-7 | TRBV6-4 | - | CASRLRGAGYF | TGTGCCAGCAGGCTCAGGGGCGCTGGGTACTTC
- | TRBJ2-5 | TRBV28 | TRBD1 | CASRTRQGARTETQYF | TGTGCCAGCAGGACTAGACAGGGGGCGCGGACGGAGACCCAGTACTTC
once | TRBJ1-1 | TRBV5-4 | - | CASSLGRGIGNTEAFF | TGTGCCAGCAGCTTGGGCAGGGGTATAGGAAACACTGAAGCTTTCTTT
- | TRBJ2-7 | TRBV4-3 | TRBD1 | CASSQGQDYEQYF | TGCGCCAGCAGCCAGGGACAGGACTACGAGCAGTACTTC
- | TRBJ2-1 | TRBV12-3/TRBV12-4 | TRBD1 | CASGETGYNEQFF | TGTGCCAGCGGCGAGACAGGGTACAATGAGCAGTTCTTC
- | TRBJ2-1 | TRBV12-5 | - | CASGLRLKGRGDEQFF | TGTGCTAGTGGTTTGCGTTTGAAAGGCAGGGGGGATGAGCAGTTCTTC
- | TRBJ1-1 | TRBV30 | - | CAWSLVRGSPLPMNTEAFF | TGTGCCTGGAGCCTAGTTAGGGGATCACCATTGCCAATGAACACTGAAGCTTTCTTT
few | TRBJ1-2 | TRBV20-1 | TRBD1 | CSASRDRVIGYTF | TGCAGTGCTAGTCGGGACAGAGTAATTGGCTACACCTTC
- | TRBJ1-1 | TRBV11-2 | - | CASSLGVRSEAFF | TGTGCCAGCAGCTTAGGGGTTAGGAGTGAAGCTTTCTTT
- | TRBJ2-7 | TRBV19 | TRBD1 | CASSIAWTGVYEQYF | TGTGCCAGTAGTATAGCCTGGACAGGGGTTTACGAGCAGTACTTC
- | TRBJ1-1 | TRBV14 | - | CASSQVTGVVGTEAFF | TGTGCCAGCAGCCAAGTTACAGGAGTAGTAGGCACTGAAGCTTTCTTT
- | TRBJ2-5 | TRBV24-1 | TRBD1 | CATSDSRGHETQYF | TGTGCCACCAGTGACAGCAGGGGGCATGAGACCCAGTACTTC
- | TRBJ2-5 | TRBV5-1 | - | CASRLTRVSQETQYF | TGCGCCAGCAGATTGACCCGGGTTTCCCAAGAGACCCAGTACTTC
- | TRBJ2-3 | TRBV5-4 | - | CASSLAMGQDTQYF | TGTGCCAGCAGCTTGGCCATGGGGCAGGATACGCAGTATTTT
- | TRBJ1-1 | TRBV6-6 | TRBD1 | CASGVTGANTEAFF | TGTGCCAGCGGGGTGACAGGGGCGAACACTGAAGCTTTCTTT
- | TRBJ2-3 | TRBV6-6 | - | CASSTGRGVDTQYF | TGTGCCAGCAGTACCGGACGGGGTGTCGATACGCAGTATTTT
- | TRBJ2-6 | TRBV3-1/TRBV3-2 | - | CASSQDYGTRGTPAGANVLTF | TGTGCCAGCAGCCAAGATTATGGGACTCGGGGCACTCCTGCCGGGGCCAACGTCCTGACTTTC
- | TRBJ2-7 | TRBV5-1 | - | CASNTGEASRQYF | TGCGCCAGCAACACGGGGGAGGCGAGTAGGCAGTACTTC
- | TRBJ1-1 | TRBV7-9 | TRBD1 | CASSPGQGDTEAFF | TGTGCCAGCAGCCCGGGACAGGGAGACACTGAAGCTTTCTTT
- | TRBJ1-1 | TRBV2 | - | CASSLTGNTEAFF | TGTGCCAGCAGTCTGACAGGGAACACTGAAGCTTTCTTT
once | TRBJ1-1 | TRBV29-1 | TRBD1 | CSVGTGGNTEAFF | TGCAGCGTGGGGACAGGGGGGAACACTGAAGCTTTCTTT
- | TRBJ2-5 | TRBV6-1 | TRBD1 | CASSEADRVGGTQYF | TGTGCCAGCAGTGAAGCGGACAGGGTCGGTGGGACCCAGTACTTC
- | TRBJ1-1 | TRBV4-3 | - | CASSQVLWNSVNTEAFF | TGCGCCAGCAGCCAAGTTCTTTGGAACAGTGTGAACACTGAAGCTTTCTTT
- | TRBJ1-6 | TRBV27 | - | CASSRRGFNSPLHF | TGTGCCAGCAGCCGCAGGGGATTTAATTCACCCCTCCACTTT
- | TRBJ2-5 | TRBV5-1 | - | CASSLAGQRETQYF | TGCGCCAGCAGCTTGGCCGGACAGCGAGAGACCCAGTACTTC
few | TRBJ1-1 | TRBV3-1/TRBV3-2 | - | CASSHYRESNTEAFF | TGTGCCAGCAGCCACTACAGGGAATCGAACACTGAAGCTTTCTTT
- | TRBJ2-1 | TRBV7-2 | - | CASSLIYVGSSYNEQFF | TGTGCCAGCAGCTTAATTTATGTGGGGAGCTCCTACAATGAGCAGTTCTTC
- | TRBJ1-2 | TRBV19 | TRBD1 | CASSEQGTGGYTF | TGTGCCAGTAGCGAACAGGGGACCGGCGGCTACACCTTC
- | TRBJ2-5 | TRBV12-1 | - | CASSPFVQETQYF | TGTGCCAGCAGCCCCTTCGTCCAAGAGACCCAGTACTTC
- | TRBJ2-3 | TRBV3-1/TRBV3-2 | TRBD1 | CASSQIGTGGVADTQYF | TGTGCCAGCAGCCAGATCGGAACAGGGGGTGTCGCAGATACGCAGTATTTT
- | TRBJ2-7 | TRBV5-1 | - | CASSPMGGASHEQYF | TGCGCCAGCAGTCCGATGGGGGGGGCGAGCCACGAGCAGTACTTC
few | TRBJ2-1 | TRBV7-8 | TRBD1 | CASSPHRDRGQNEQFF | TGTGCCAGCAGCCCGCACCGGGACAGGGGGCAAAATGAGCAGTTCTTC
few | TRBJ1-6 | TRBV19 | - | CASSTAGPNSPLHF | TGTGCCAGTAGTACCGCAGGGCCTAATTCACCCCTCCACTTT
- | TRBJ2-1 | TRBV6-5 | TRBD2 | CASKRASGVYEQFF | TGTGCCAGCAAAAGGGCTAGCGGGGTGTATGAGCAGTTCTTC
- | TRBJ2-3 | TRBV19 | TRBD2 | CASSAHGGDTQYF | TGTGCCAGTAGTGCCCACGGGGGGGATACGCAGTATTTT
few | TRBJ2-1 | TRBV5-6 | - | CASGDLGAVQFF | TGTGCCAGCGGCGATCTGGGGGCGGTTCAGTTCTTC
many | TRBJ2-1 | TRBV5-1 | TRBD1 | CASSLGQGDVNEQFF | TGCGCCAGCAGCCTCGGACAGGGGGATGTCAATGAGCAGTTCTTC
- | TRBJ1-6 | TRBV2 | - | CASRNTNSPLHF | TGTGCCAGCAGAAACACCAATTCACCCCTCCACTTT
- | TRBJ1-4 | TRBV6-6 | - | CASREVGREKLFF | TGTGCCAGCCGGGAGGTTGGGCGAGAAAAACTGTTTTTT
few | TRBJ2-1 | TRBV5-1 | - | CASSLGTTAYNEQFF | TGCGCCAGCAGCTTAGGGACAACAGCCTACAATGAGCAGTTCTTC
- | TRBJ2-2 | TRBV19 | - | CASSIAVSTGELFF | TGTGCCAGTAGTATAGCGGTTAGCACCGGGGAGCTGTTTTTT
- | TRBJ2-3 | TRBV7-2 | TRBD1 | CASSSRTGGSGTQYF | TGTGCCAGCAGCAGCAGGACAGGGGGCTCGGGTACGCAGTATTTT
once | TRBJ1-2 | TRBV10-3 | - | CAISDSRGEDGYTF | TGTGCCATCAGTGATTCTCGTGGAGAGGATGGCTACACCTTC
few | TRBJ1-1 | TRBV5-5 | - | CASSLLQMNTEAFF | TGTGCCAGCAGCTTGTTACAGATGAACACTGAAGCTTTCTTT
- | TRBJ2-1 | TRBV6-5 | TRBD2 | CASSYSREDRSFF | TGTGCCAGCAGTTATTCGCGGGAGGACCGTTCGTTCTTC
few | TRBJ1-1 | TRBV19 | - | CASSFAGYTEAFF | TGTGCCAGTAGCTTCGCAGGGTACACTGAAGCTTTCTTT
- | TRBJ1-4 | TRBV5-5 | - | CASSLGYTGGEEKLFF | TGTGCCAGCAGCTTGGGCTATACGGGGGGCGAGGAAAAACTGTTTTTT
- | TRBJ1-5 | TRBV3-1/TRBV3-2 | - | CASSLGGARSQPQHF | TGTGCCAGCAGCCTCGGGGGGGCGCGGAGCCAGCCCCAGCATTTT
few | TRBJ1-2 | TRBV9 | - | CASSVSPLQGGGGYTF | TGTGCCAGCAGCGTATCCCCCCTTCAGGGCGGCGGTGGCTACACCTTC